These 28 T cell receptor beta chains came from one sample sequenced in a study of T cells in Graves' hyperthyroidism and ophthalmopathy. Amplified TCR beta CDR3 regions derived from RNA transcripts. The HTBI primer set drove a first-round RT-PCR of the TCR CDR3. One entry per CDR3 protein, called by TCRdb with MiXCR from the multiplex PCR reads. This sample has hundreds of thousands of distinct CDR3 sequences; around 38% occur once, and the top ten carry about 8.9%. Material for sequencing was blood. Receptors originate from a man in his late teens or twenties with Graves' hyperthyroidism.

In its sample, this clonotype was seen many times. The chain joins TRBV14 to TRBJ2-5; D not resolved. The germline CDR1 and CDR2 sequences are SGHDN and FVKESK. The germline V and J ends were trimmed by 4 bases and 5 bases, with 14 bases remaining between them. The CDR3 is 14 amino acids. In DNA form, the CDR3 reads TGTGCCAGCAGCCTCCTCTCAGGAGTGGAGACCCAGTACTTC. It encodes CASSLLSGVETQYF.

The V gene is TRBV10-3, the J gene TRBJ1-6, with 11 positions matching TRBD1. Germline trimming cut 10 bases from V and 7 bases from J; bases unmatched to any gene: 9. This CDR3 spans 15 amino acids. CDR1 and CDR2 (germline): ENHRY, SYGVKD. DNA for the CDR3: TGTGCCACCGGGACAGGGGGGGCGAGCAATTCACCCCTCCACTTT. This encodes CATGTGGASNSPLHF.

With respect to this clonotype: At one boundary the junction diverges from the germline segment, which might be a read error. The chain carries TRBV7-8 and TRBJ1-1; possibly TRBD1 for D (5 bases). There are 14 residues in the CDR3. Germline-derived CDR1 and CDR2 are SGHVS and FQNEAQ. The CDR3 here is CASSLAGMNTEASF. The CDR3 DNA is TGTGCCAGCAGCTTGGCAGGGATGAACACTGAAGCTTCCTTT.

The rearrangement joins TRBV9 to TRBJ1-1, with 10 bases aligning to TRBD1. CDR1 and CDR2 (germline): SGDLS, YYNGEE. V lost 5 bases to trimming and J lost 6 bases; unmatched junction nucleotides: 7. The CDR3 contains 14 residues. The CDR3 reads CASSPRDRGPEAFF. The CDR3 DNA reads as TGTGCCAGCAGTCCTAGGGACAGGGGCCCTGAAGCTTTCTTT.

The J gene is TRBJ2-5, the V gene TRBV29-1, with D perhaps matching TRBD2 (6 bases). V gave up 8 bases and J gave up 5 bases, with 15 bases separating them. CDR1 is SQVTM and CDR2 is ANQGSEA in the germline V gene. This CDR3 spans 12 amino acids. CDR3 nucleotides: TGCAGCCGGAGGGCCGCAGGGGAGACCCAGTACTTC. The encoded protein is CSRRAAGETQYF.

The rearrangement uses TRBV7-9 and TRBJ1-5, with D possibly being TRBD1 (6 bases). With 4 bases removed from V and 11 bases from J, the gap between germline ends came to 21 bases. CDR3 length: 15 amino acids. The germline V gene encodes CDR1 SEHNR and CDR2 FQNEAQ (reference sequence). CDR3 nucleotide sequence: TGTGCCAGCAGCTATATGGACAGCCCAGTTTGGACCCAGCATTTT. Amino acid sequence: CASSYMDSPVWTQHF. Filled out from reference TRBV7-9 and TRBJ1-5, the complete variable domain reads DTGVSQNPRHKITKRGQNVTFRCDPISEHNRLYWYRQTLGQGPEFLTYFQNEAQLEKSRLLSDRFSAERPKGSFSTLEIQRTEQGDSAMYLCASSYMDSPVWTQHFGDGTRLSIL.

The table lists this clonotype with many counts. The J gene is TRBJ1-1, the V gene TRBV10-1; unclear D gene. Per the germline V gene, CDR1 is WNHNN and CDR2 is SYGVQD (reference sequence). Trimming took 0 bases from V and 1 from J, leaving 6 bases between them. This CDR3 region has 14 residues. The CDR3 loop reads CASSESRWNTEAFF. In DNA, the CDR3 is TGCGCCAGCAGTGAGTCGCGGTGGAACACTGAAGCTTTCTTT.

The chain recombines TRBV9 with TRBJ1-1; the D is unclear. There are 15 residues in the CDR3. In germline, CDR1 is SGDLS, CDR2 YYNGEE. V lost 2 bases to trimming and J lost 0 bases, with 11 bases between them. The DNA of the CDR3 is TGTGCCAGCAGCGTTGAGGGCACTATGAACACTGAAGCTTTCTTT. This gives the protein CASSVEGTMNTEAFF.

This clonotype was seen only a few times. The V and J genes are TRBV12-3 or TRBV12-4 and TRBJ1-6; D gene ambiguous. This CDR3 comprises 14 residues. Trimming removed 2 bases at V and 3 bases at J, with 5 bases between. In DNA form, the CDR3 reads TGTGCCAGCAGTTTAAAAGTCTATAATTCACCCCTCCACTTT. It encodes CASSLKVYNSPLHF.

This clonotype was seen a handful of times. J is TRBJ1-1 and V is TRBV6-5; D unclear. The CDR3 is 15 amino acids. V dropped 2 bases and J dropped 0 bases, with 10 bases sitting between them. Germline V gives CDR1 MNHEY, CDR2 SVGAGI. CDR3 residues: CASSYGLDLNTEAFF. CDR3 in DNA: TGTGCCAGCAGTTACGGTTTAGATTTGAACACTGAAGCTTTCTTT.

This clonotype has a handful of counts. V usage is TRBV12-3 or TRBV12-4 and J usage is TRBJ2-2; the D gene is possibly TRBD1 (6 bases). Trimming cost V 3 bases and J 7 bases, with 9 bases left between them. This CDR3 is 13 amino acids long. The DNA for the CDR3 is TGTGCCAGCAGTTTGACAGGAGTCGGGGAGCTGTTTTTT. Translation: CASSLTGVGELFF.

This clonotype occurred a few times. V usage is TRBV12-3 or TRBV12-4 and J usage is TRBJ1-1; no clear D gene. Trimming removed 5 bases from V and 6 bases from J, with 13 bases in between. The CDR3 loop spans 13 amino acids. CDR3 loop: CASSTTVSAEAFF. The CDR3 coding sequence is TGTGCCAGCAGTACGACGGTTAGCGCTGAAGCTTTCTTT.

The chain has TRBV6-6 and TRBJ1-5, with D tentatively TRBD1 (5 bases). V lost 10 bases and J lost 5, with 12 bases in between. Germline V gene lookup returns CDR1 MNHNY and CDR2 SVGAGI (reference sequence). CDR3 length: 12 residues. CDR3 region: CATGFLDQPQHF. CDR3 in DNA: TGTGCCACAGGGTTTTTGGATCAGCCCCAGCATTTT.

In this sample, this clonotype turned up many times. The chain couples TRBV9 to TRBJ2-7, with D perhaps matching TRBD1 or TRBD2 (5 bases each). CDR1 is SGDLS and CDR2 is YYNGEE in the germline V gene. This CDR3 has 12 residues. Trimming took off 4 bases at V and 6 bases at J, with 11 bases between the two ends. The CDR3 DNA reads as TGTGCCAGCAGCTCTCTGAGGGGCGAGCAGTACTTC. Its protein is CASSSLRGEQYF.

For this clonotype: This may come from a read error, since a much larger clone is one base off. V is TRBV20-1 and J is TRBJ1-6; D is unclear. Germline loops: CDR1 DFQATT, CDR2 SNEGSKA (reference sequence). There are 12 residues in the CDR3. In DNA, the CDR3 is TGCAGTGCACCGGACCGGAATTCACCCTTCCACTTT. This codes for CSAPDRNSPFHF.

This chain joins TRBV11-3 and TRBJ2-2, with D possibly being TRBD1 (5 bases). This CDR3 spans 15 amino acids. CDR1 and CDR2 from the germline V gene are SGHNT and YENEEA. Trimming removed 2 bases from V and 7 bases from J, with 14 bases in between. CDR3 protein: CASSLSWQGGGELFF. The CDR3 bases are TGTGCCAGCAGCTTATCATGGCAGGGTGGCGGGGAGCTGTTTTTT.

V is TRBV20-1 and J is TRBJ2-7; 9 nucleotides match TRBD1. This CDR3 has 16 residues. Per germline, CDR1 DFQATT and CDR2 SNEGSKA (reference sequence). Trimming took 5 bases from V and 2 from J; bases not matched to a gene: 13. CDR3 coding DNA: TGCAGTGCTGAGGACCCGCGGGACAGGGTCACCTACGAGCAGTACTTC. Protein product: CSAEDPRDRVTYEQYF.

This chain links TRBV4-1 with TRBJ1-4; D not certain. The V and J ends lost 0 bases and 6 bases respectively, with 8 bases between them. The CDR3 contains 14 residues. Per germline, CDR1 MGHRA and CDR2 YSYEKL. In DNA form, the CDR3 reads TGCGCCAGCAGCCAAGAGGCGAGGGATGAAAAACTGTTTTTT. Translation: CASSQEARDEKLFF.

This clonotype occurred many times. The chain carries TRBV10-3 and TRBJ2-5, with 9 positions matching TRBD1. Germline values: CDR1 ENHRY, CDR2 SYGVKD. There are 17 residues in the CDR3. V trimming: 0 bases; J trimming: 0 bases; junction bases outside the gene matches: 5. The CDR3 loop is CAISESNRGPHQETQYF. Written as DNA, the CDR3 is TGTGCCATCAGTGAGTCAAACAGGGGGCCTCACCAAGAGACCCAGTACTTC.

The chain carries TRBV5-4 and TRBJ1-1; no firm D call. The V end lost 4 bases, the J end lost 7 bases, and 11 bases lay between the germline ends. There are 12 residues in the CDR3. CDR1 and CDR2 (germline): SGHNT, YYREEE (reference sequence). The CDR3 nucleotides read TGTGCCAGCAGCGTACCCCGGGGTGAAGCTTTCTTT. Its translation: CASSVPRGEAFF.

To note about this clonotype: The germline gene is not matched at one end of the junction; a read error may be the cause. The chain is built from TRBV20-1 and TRBJ1-5, with no clear D. The CDR3 runs 14 residues. In germline, CDR1 is DFQATT, CDR2 SNEGSKA (reference sequence). The CDR3 region has the DNA TGCAGTGCTAATAGACGGAATAGCAATCAGCCCCGGCATTTT. Its translation: CSANRRNSNQPRHF.

The V gene is TRBV5-1, the J gene TRBJ1-4; D ambiguous. The CDR3 contains 15 residues. The germline V and J ends were trimmed by 4 bases and 4 bases, with 14 bases remaining between them. Germline assignment: CDR1 SGHRS and CDR2 YFSETQ. CDR3 nucleotide sequence: TGCGCCAGCAGCGGTGACGGAGAAATTAATGAAAAACTGTTTTTT. Translation: CASSGDGEINEKLFF.

V and J are TRBV7-8 and TRBJ2-7; 11 bases map to TRBD2. The V and J ends lost 5 bases and 3 bases, in that order; junction bases with no gene match: 6. This CDR3 has 15 residues. The germline gives CDR1 SGHVS, CDR2 FQNEAQ. The CDR3 region has the DNA TGTGCCAGCAGCCAGGGGACTAGCGGAGACTACGAGCAGTACTTC. This codes for CASSQGTSGDYEQYF.

V is TRBV10-3 and J is TRBJ2-3; 12 nucleotides agree with TRBD1. The CDR3 extends over 15 amino acids. Germline V CDR1 and CDR2: ENHRY, SYGVKD. V lost 9 bases and J lost 2; bases outside the gene matches: 6. The CDR3 region is CAINPGQGATDTQYF. CDR3 nucleotides: TGTGCCATTAATCCGGGACAGGGGGCCACAGATACGCAGTATTTT.

V usage is TRBV12-3 or TRBV12-4 and J usage is TRBJ1-5; D call uncertain. The CDR3 totals 14 residues. V was clipped by 7 bases and J by 9 bases, with 19 bases between them. DNA of the CDR3: TGTGCCAGCACCCCGGACCGCTTTCAACCGCCCCAGCATTTT. It is translated as CASTPDRFQPPQHF.

This clonotype was counted many times. The V call is TRBV12-3 or TRBV12-4, the J call TRBJ1-1; D uncertain. This CDR3 spans 13 amino acids. V was cut by 0 bases and J by 6 bases, with 8 bases left in between. The CDR3 is CASSLAGVPEAFF. The CDR3 nucleotides read TGTGCCAGCAGTTTAGCCGGGGTCCCTGAAGCTTTCTTT.

This clonotype was picked up many times. The chain links TRBV5-1 to TRBJ2-6, with unresolved D. Between the trimmed V and J ends, which lost 4 bases and 0 bases, there was a span of 8 bases. In germline, CDR1 is SGHRS, CDR2 YFSETQ. The CDR3 spans 15 residues. CDR3 nucleotides: TGCGCCAGCAGCATACAGCTCTCTGGGGCCAACGTCCTGACTTTC. Residues: CASSIQLSGANVLTF.

This clonotype has a count of ten or more. The chain has TRBV19 and TRBJ1-1; D is unclear. V was trimmed by 3 bases and J by 3 bases, leaving 8 bases between them. This CDR3 has 13 amino acids. The germline gives CDR1 LNHDA, CDR2 SQIVND (reference sequence). CDR3 amino acids: CASSMGGDTEAFF. CDR3 in DNA: TGTGCCAGTAGTATGGGAGGCGACACTGAAGCTTTCTTT. Using reference TRBV19 and TRBJ1-1 for the parts outside the CDR3, the full variable domain is DGGITQSPKYLFRKEGQNVTLSCEQNLNHDAMYWYRQDPGQGLRLIYYSQIVNDFQKGDIAEGYSVSREKKESFPLTVTSAQKNPTAFYLCASSMGGDTEAFFGQGTRLTVV.